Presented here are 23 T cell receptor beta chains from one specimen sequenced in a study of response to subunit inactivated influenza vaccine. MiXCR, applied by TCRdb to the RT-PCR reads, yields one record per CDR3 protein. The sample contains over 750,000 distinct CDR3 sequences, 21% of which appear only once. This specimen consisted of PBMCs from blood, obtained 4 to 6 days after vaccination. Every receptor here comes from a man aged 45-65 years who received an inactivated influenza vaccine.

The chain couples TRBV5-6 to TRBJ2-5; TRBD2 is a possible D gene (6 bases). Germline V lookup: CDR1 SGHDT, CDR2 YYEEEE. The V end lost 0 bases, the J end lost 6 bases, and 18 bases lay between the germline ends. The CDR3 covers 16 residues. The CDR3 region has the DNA TGTGCCAGCAGCTTGGTATGGGGGGACGACATGAAGACCCAGTACTTC. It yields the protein CASSLVWGDDMKTQYF.

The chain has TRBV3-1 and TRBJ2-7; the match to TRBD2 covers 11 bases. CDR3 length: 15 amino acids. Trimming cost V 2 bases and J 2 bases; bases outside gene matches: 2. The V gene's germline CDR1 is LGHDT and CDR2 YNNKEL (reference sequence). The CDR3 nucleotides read TGTGCCAGCAGCCAAAGACTAGCGGGGCCCTACGAGCAGTACTTC. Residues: CASSQRLAGPYEQYF.

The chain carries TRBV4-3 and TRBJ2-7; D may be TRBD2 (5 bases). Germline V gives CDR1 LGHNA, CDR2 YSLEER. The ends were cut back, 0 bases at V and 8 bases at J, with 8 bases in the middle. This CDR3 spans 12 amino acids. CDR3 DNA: TGCGCCAGCAGCCAAGATGAGGGCCAGCAGTACTTC. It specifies CASSQDEGQQYF.

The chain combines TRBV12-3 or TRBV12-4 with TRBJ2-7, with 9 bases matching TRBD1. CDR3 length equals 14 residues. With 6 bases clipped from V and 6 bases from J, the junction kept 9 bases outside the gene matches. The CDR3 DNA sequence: TGTGCCAGCAGATCCGGGACAGGGCTCTCCGAGCAGTACTTC. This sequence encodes CASRSGTGLSEQYF.

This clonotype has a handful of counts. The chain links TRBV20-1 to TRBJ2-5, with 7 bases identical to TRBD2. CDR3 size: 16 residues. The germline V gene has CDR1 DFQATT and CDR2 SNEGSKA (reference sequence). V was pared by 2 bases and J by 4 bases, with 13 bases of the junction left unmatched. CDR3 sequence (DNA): TGCAGTGCTAGACTCGGGGGAGGGAGGTTTAGAGAGACCCAGTACTTC. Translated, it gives CSARLGGGRFRETQYF.

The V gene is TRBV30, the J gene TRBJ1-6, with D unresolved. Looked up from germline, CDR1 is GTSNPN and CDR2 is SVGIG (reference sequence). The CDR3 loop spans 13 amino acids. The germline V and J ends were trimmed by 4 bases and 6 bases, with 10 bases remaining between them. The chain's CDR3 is CAWNLVRNSPLHF. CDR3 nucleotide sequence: TGTGCCTGGAATTTGGTGCGTAATTCACCCCTCCACTTT.

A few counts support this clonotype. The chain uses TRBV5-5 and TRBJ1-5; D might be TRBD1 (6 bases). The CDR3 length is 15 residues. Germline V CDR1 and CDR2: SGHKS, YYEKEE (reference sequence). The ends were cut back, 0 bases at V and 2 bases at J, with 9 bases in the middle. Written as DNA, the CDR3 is TGTGCCAGCAGCTTGGCCCCAGGGGGCAATCAGCCCCAGCATTTT. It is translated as CASSLAPGGNQPQHF. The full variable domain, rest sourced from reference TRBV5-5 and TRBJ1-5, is DAGVTQSPTHLIKTRGQQVTLRCSPISGHKSVSWYQQVLGQGPQFIFQYYEKEERGRGNFPDRFSARQFPNYSSELNVNALLLGDSALYLCASSLAPGGNQPQHFGDGTRLSIL.

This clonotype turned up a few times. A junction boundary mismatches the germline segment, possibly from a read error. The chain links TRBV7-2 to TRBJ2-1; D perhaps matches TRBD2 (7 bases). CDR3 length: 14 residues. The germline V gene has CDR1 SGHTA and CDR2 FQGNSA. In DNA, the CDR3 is TGTGCCAGCAGGTTAGGGGGGGCGGTGAATGAGCAGTTCTTC. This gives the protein CASRLGGAVNEQFF.

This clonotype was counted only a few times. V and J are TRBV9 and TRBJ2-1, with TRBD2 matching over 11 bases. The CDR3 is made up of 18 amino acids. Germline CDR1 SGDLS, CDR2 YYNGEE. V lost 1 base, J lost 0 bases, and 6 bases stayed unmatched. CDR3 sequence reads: CASSVRLAGGSSYNEQFF. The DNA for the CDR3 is TGTGCCAGCAGCGTAAGGCTAGCGGGGGGAAGCTCCTACAATGAGCAGTTCTTC.

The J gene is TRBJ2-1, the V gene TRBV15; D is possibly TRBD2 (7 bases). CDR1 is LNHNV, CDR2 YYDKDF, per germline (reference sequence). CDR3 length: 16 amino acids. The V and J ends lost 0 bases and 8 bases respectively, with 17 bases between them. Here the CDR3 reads CATSRDPRTGRDEQFF. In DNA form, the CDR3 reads TGTGCCACCAGCAGAGATCCTCGAACAGGGAGGGATGAGCAGTTCTTC.

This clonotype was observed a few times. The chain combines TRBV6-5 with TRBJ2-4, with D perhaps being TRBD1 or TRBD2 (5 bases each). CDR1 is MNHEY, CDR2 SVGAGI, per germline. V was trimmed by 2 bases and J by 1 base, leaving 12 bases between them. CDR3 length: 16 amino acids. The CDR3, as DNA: TGTGCCAGCAGTTACAACATCAGGGACGCCAAAAACATTCAGTACTTC. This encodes CASSYNIRDAKNIQYF.

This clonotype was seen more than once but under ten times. DNA for the CDR3: TGCGCCAGCAGCTTAGGGGCGTGGGAGACCCAGTACTTC. Amino acid sequence: CASSLGAWETQYF. This chain joins TRBV5-1 and TRBJ2-5, with a possible D match to TRBD1 (5 bases). CDR3 length: 13 amino acids. CDR1 is SGHRS and CDR2 is YFSETQ in the germline V gene. V gave up 2 bases and J gave up 5 bases, with 10 bases separating them.

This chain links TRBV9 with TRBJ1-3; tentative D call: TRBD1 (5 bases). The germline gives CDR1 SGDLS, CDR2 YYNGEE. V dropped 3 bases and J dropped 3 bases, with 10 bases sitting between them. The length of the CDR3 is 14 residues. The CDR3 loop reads CASSAGTNGNTIYF. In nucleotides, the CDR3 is TGTGCCAGCAGCGCGGGGACTAATGGAAACACCATATATTTT.

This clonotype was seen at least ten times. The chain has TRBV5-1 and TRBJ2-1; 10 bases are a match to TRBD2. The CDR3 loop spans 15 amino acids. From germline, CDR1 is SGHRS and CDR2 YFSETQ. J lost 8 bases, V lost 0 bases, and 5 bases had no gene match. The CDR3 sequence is CASSLEREGLDEQFF. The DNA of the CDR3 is TGCGCCAGCAGCTTGGAGCGGGAGGGCCTCGATGAGCAGTTCTTC.

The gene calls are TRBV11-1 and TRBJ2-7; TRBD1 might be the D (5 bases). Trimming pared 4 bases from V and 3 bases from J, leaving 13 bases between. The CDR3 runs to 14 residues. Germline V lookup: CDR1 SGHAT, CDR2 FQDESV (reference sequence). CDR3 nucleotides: TGTGCCAGCAGCTATCAGGGTCCCGACTACGAGCAGTACTTC. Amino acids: CASSYQGPDYEQYF. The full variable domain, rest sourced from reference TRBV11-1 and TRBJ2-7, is EAEVAQSPRYKITEKSQAVAFWCDPISGHATLYWYRQILGQGPELLVQFQDESVVDDSQLPKDRFSAERLKGVDSTLKIQPAELGDSAMYLCASSYQGPDYEQYFGPGTRLTVT.

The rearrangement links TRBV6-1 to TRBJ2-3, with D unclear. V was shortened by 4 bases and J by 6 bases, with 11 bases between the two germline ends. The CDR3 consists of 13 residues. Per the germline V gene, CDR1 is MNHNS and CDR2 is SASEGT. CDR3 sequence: CASSVLLDDTQYF. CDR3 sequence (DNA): TGTGCCAGCAGTGTCCTTTTGGACGATACGCAGTATTTT.

DNA of the CDR3: TGTGCCAGCAGCCAAGATGAGCCCACAGGAGAGCAGTACTTC. Amino acid sequence: CASSQDEPTGEQYF. The rearrangement links TRBV4-2 to TRBJ2-7, with D possibly matching TRBD1 (5 bases). V was trimmed by 0 bases and J by 7 bases, leaving 13 bases between them. This CDR3 region has 14 residues. Looked up from germline, CDR1 is LGHNA and CDR2 is YNFKEQ.

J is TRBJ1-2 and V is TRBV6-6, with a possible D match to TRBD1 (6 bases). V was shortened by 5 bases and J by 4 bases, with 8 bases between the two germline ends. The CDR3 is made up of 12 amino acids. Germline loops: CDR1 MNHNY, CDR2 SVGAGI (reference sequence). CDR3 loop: CASSGDIYGYTF. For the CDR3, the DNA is TGTGCCAGCAGTGGGGACATCTATGGCTACACCTTC.

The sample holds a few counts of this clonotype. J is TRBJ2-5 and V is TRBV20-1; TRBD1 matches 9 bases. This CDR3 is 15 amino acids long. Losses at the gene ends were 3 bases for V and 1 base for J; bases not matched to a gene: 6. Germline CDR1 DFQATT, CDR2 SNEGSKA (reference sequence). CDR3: CSASGRTGAQETQYF. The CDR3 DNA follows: TGCAGTGCTAGTGGACGGACAGGGGCCCAAGAGACCCAGTACTTC.

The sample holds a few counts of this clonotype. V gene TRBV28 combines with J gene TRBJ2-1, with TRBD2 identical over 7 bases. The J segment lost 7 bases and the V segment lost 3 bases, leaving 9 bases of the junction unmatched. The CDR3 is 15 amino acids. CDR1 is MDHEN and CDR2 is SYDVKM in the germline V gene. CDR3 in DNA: TGTGCCAGCAGTTTCCGGGCGGGAGCCGGAAATGAGCAGTTCTTC. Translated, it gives CASSFRAGAGNEQFF.

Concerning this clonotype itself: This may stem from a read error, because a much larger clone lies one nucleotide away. CDR3 amino acids: CATRTNTGELFF. In DNA form, the CDR3 reads TGTGCCACCAGGACGAACACCGGGGAGCTGTTTTTT. The rearrangement joins TRBV28 to TRBJ2-2; no firm D call. The ends were cut back, 10 bases at V and 0 bases at J, with 6 bases in the middle. Germline values: CDR1 MDHEN, CDR2 SYDVKM. This CDR3 has 12 residues. Variable domain in full (rest from reference TRBV28 and TRBJ2-2): DVKVTQSSRYLVKRTGEKVFLECVQDMDHENMFWYRQDPGLGLRLIYFSYDVKMKEKGDIPEGYSVSREKKERFSLILESASTNQTSMYLCATRTNTGELFFGEGSRLTVL.

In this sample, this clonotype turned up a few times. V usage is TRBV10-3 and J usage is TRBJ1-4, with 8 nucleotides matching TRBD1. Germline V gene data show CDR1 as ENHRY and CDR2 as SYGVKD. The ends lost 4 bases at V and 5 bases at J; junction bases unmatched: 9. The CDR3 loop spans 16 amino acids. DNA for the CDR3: TGTGCCATCAGTGGGACAGGGTTCAGTGGGAATGAAAAACTGTTTTTT. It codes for CAISGTGFSGNEKLFF.

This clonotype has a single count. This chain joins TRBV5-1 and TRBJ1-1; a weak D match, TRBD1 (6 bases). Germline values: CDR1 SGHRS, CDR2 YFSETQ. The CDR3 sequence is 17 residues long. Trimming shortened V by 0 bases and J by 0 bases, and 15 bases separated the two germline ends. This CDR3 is CASSLAGQSNLNTEAFF. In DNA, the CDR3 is TGCGCCAGCAGCTTGGCTGGACAGAGTAATTTGAACACTGAAGCTTTCTTT.